The rows below give T cell receptor beta chains drawn from one sample of a study of blood T cell repertoires in COVID-19. The assay was immunoSEQ multiplex PCR, and TCRdb's table has in-frame clones only and misses some. This table has approximately 81,000 clones, more than 75% appearing once. Sequencing was performed on peripheral blood. Every receptor here comes from a human donor in a cohort sampled during active COVID-19. The CDR3 runs from the conserved cysteine through the conserved F or W. Fields, in order: J gene, clone size, D gene, V gene, CDR3 protein, CDR3 DNA. The D gene is left open where the match is weak. Where a row states a size, it is once, few, many or the class of an expanded clone; other rows omit it.

TRBJ1-1 . TRBD1 TRBV5-6 CASSPTGMAEAFF TGTGCCAGCAGCCCGACAGGGATGGCTGAAGCTTTCTTT
TRBJ2-5 . . TRBV19 CASSLGGTQYF TGTGCCAGTAGTCTCGGTGGGACCCAGTACTTC
TRBJ2-2 once TRBD2 TRBV4-1 CASSQGQTSGGAVTGELFF TGCGCCAGCAGCCAAGGCCAGACTAGCGGGGGGGCAGTCACCGGGGAGCTGTTTTTT
TRBJ1-1 . . TRBV25-1 CASNNAEDRKAFF TGTGCCAGCAACAACGCGGAGGACAGAAAAGCTTTCTTT
TRBJ2-5 . TRBD2 TRBV12-5 CASGNSPAGVGRETQYF TGTGCTAGTGGTAACTCCCCGGCGGGGGTCGGGCGAGAGACCCAGTACTTC
TRBJ1-2 . . TRBV30 CAWILSEVGWGYTF TGTGCCTGGATCCTCAGCGAGGTCGGATGGGGCTACACCTTC
TRBJ2-7 many . TRBV4-1 CASSQGRLSYEQYF TGCGCCAGCAGCCAAGGCAGGCTCTCCTACGAGCAGTACTTC
TRBJ2-3 . TRBD2 TRBV7-9 CASSDPPLAGGLDTQYF TGTGCCAGCAGCGACCCCCCGCTAGCGGGGGGGCTAGATACGCAGTATTTT
TRBJ2-5 . TRBD1 TRBV5-1 CASSMGQGEETQYF TGCGCCAGCAGCATGGGACAGGGCGAAGAGACCCAGTACTTC
TRBJ1-6 . . TRBV6-1 CASSEAGAYNSPLHF TGTGCCAGCAGTGAAGCCGGGGCCTATAATTCACCCCTCCACTTT
TRBJ1-1 . . TRBV5-1 CASSITGNMNTEAFF TGCGCCAGCAGCATTACAGGGAATATGAACACTGAAGCTTTCTTT
TRBJ1-5 . TRBD1 TRBV7-6 CASSPQGQWGNQPQHF TGTGCCAGCAGCCCGCAGGGACAGTGGGGAAATCAGCCCCAGCATTTT
TRBJ2-7 once TRBD2 TRBV28 CASHAGTRNEQYF TGTGCCAGCCATGCCGGGACTAGAAACGAGCAGTACTTC
TRBJ1-5 . . TRBV19 CASSIQGGGTNQPQHF TGTGCCAGTAGTATACAGGGCGGGGGGACGAATCAGCCCCAGCATTTT
TRBJ1-6 . TRBD1 TRBV5-6 CASSWWGTGYSPLHF TGTGCCAGCAGCTGGTGGGGGACAGGGTATTCACCCCTCCACTTT
TRBJ2-7 . TRBD1 TRBV12-3/TRBV12-4 CASVQGSTYEQYF TGTGCCAGCGTACAGGGGAGCACCTACGAGCAGTACTTC
TRBJ2-3 . TRBD2 TRBV4-2 CASSQISLAGGYSTDTQYF TGTGCCAGCAGCCAGATTTCACTAGCGGGGGGATATAGCACAGATACGCAGTATTTT
TRBJ1-3 . . TRBV29-1 CSVEAGVNTIYF TGCAGCGTTGAAGCAGGGGTGAACACCATATATTTT
TRBJ1-1 . . TRBV10-2 CASRLGQISNTEAFF TGCGCCAGCAGACTGGGACAAATTTCGAACACTGAAGCTTTCTTT
TRBJ1-1 . . TRBV5-1 CASRHPTGGTEAFF TGCGCCAGCAGACATCCCACGGGGGGGACTGAAGCTTTCTTT
TRBJ2-1 once TRBD1 TRBV6-1 CASSEWGQSNYNEQFF TGTGCCAGCAGTGAATGGGGACAGTCAAACTACAATGAGCAGTTCTTC
TRBJ2-7 few . TRBV11-2 CASSPIGTIGTYEQYF TGTGCCAGCAGCCCAATCGGGACAATAGGGACCTACGAGCAGTACTTC
TRBJ1-2 . . TRBV10-3 CAISGADYGYTF TGTGCCATCAGTGGGGCAGATTATGGCTACACCTTC
TRBJ1-1 . TRBD1 TRBV15 CATSLRQGNTEAFF TGTGCCACCAGCCTTCGACAGGGTAATACTGAAGCTTTCTTT
TRBJ2-5 . . TRBV2 CASSEGPSGLETQYF TGTGCCAGCAGTGAAGGGCCCTCGGGGTTGGAGACCCAGTACTTC
TRBJ1-1 once . TRBV27 CASSLWRDSEAFF TGTGCCAGCAGTCTTTGGAGGGATTCGGAAGCTTTCTTT
TRBJ1-2 few TRBD1 TRBV12-3/TRBV12-4 CASSPGQSYGYTF TGTGCCAGCAGTCCGGGACAGAGCTATGGCTACACCTTC
TRBJ1-2 . TRBD1 TRBV5-1 CASSLAETGSYGYTF TGCGCCAGCAGCTTGGCTGAGACAGGGAGCTATGGCTACACCTTC
TRBJ1-1 . . TRBV27 CASSLLTGRGTEAFF TGTGCCAGCAGTTTATTGACGGGGAGGGGCACTGAAGCTTTCTTT
TRBJ1-4 many . TRBV19 CASSIVAATNEKLFF TGTGCCAGTAGTATCGTCGCGGCTACTAATGAAAAACTGTTTTTT
TRBJ2-4 . . TRBV3-1/TRBV3-2 CASSQGDTKLAKNIQYF TGTGCCAGCAGCCAAGGGGACACAAAACTAGCCAAAAACATTCAGTACTTC
TRBJ2-7 . TRBD1 TRBV19 CASSITGGTYEQYF TGTGCCAGTAGTATTACAGGGGGAACCTACGAGCAGTACTTC
TRBJ2-5 . TRBD1 TRBV6-2/TRBV6-3 CASSSPTGASLETQYF TGTGCCAGCAGTTCACCGACAGGGGCATCTTTAGAGACCCAGTACTTC
TRBJ1-4 . . TRBV6-5 CASSLSGGRGEKLFF TGTGCCAGCAGCCTAAGCGGGGGGCGAGGAGAAAAACTGTTTTTT
TRBJ1-2 . . TRBV5-6 CASSQSAGGYTF TGTGCCAGCAGCCAGTCCGCTGGTGGCTACACCTTC
TRBJ1-3 . . TRBV3-1/TRBV3-2 CASSQAYRTVGNTIYF TGTGCCAGCAGCCAAGCCTACCGGACAGTTGGAAACACCATATATTTT
TRBJ2-2 . TRBD2 TRBV12-5 CASGLGFTGTSRPGELFF TGTGCTAGTGGTTTGGGATTCACCGGGACTAGCCGACCCGGGGAGCTGTTTTTT
TRBJ1-2 . . TRBV4-1 CASSQSERESYGYTF TGCGCCAGCAGCCAATCCGAACGAGAAAGCTATGGCTACACCTTC
TRBJ2-5 . TRBD1 TRBV3-1/TRBV3-2 CASSQYRDRGSETQYF TGTGCCAGCAGCCAATACCGGGACAGGGGTTCGGAGACCCAGTACTTC
TRBJ2-6 . TRBD2 TRBV7-8 CASSLRTGTSGLSGANVLTF TGTGCCAGCAGCTTAAGGACCGGGACTAGCGGGCTCTCAGGGGCCAACGTCCTGACTTTC
TRBJ2-7 few . TRBV24-1 CATSDLTEHPNVYEQYF TGTGCCACCAGTGATTTGACCGAACACCCGAACGTCTACGAGCAGTACTTC
TRBJ2-7 . . TRBV7-3 CASSPGRGLEQYF TGTGCCAGCAGCCCCGGGAGGGGGCTTGAGCAGTACTTC
TRBJ1-1 few . TRBV7-9 CASSLETDRAFF TGTGCCAGCAGCTTAGAAACAGACAGGGCTTTCTTT
TRBJ2-7 . TRBD1 TRBV27 CASSLRPGQYYEQYF TGTGCCAGCAGTTTAAGACCGGGACAGTACTACGAGCAGTACTTC
TRBJ1-2 . TRBD1 TRBV4-1 CASSQAGQGHGYTF TGCGCCAGCAGCCAAGCGGGACAGGGGCACGGCTACACCTTC
TRBJ2-2 few TRBD1 TRBV25-1 CASSYRDRASAGELFF TGTGCCAGCAGTTATCGAGACAGGGCTTCGGCCGGGGAGCTGTTTTTT
TRBJ1-1 . . TRBV30 CAWSLAGALNTEAFF TGTGCCTGGAGTCTTGCGGGCGCTCTGAACACTGAAGCTTTCTTT
TRBJ1-1 once . TRBV12-3/TRBV12-4 CASSLGPTEAFF TGTGCCAGCAGTTTAGGGCCCACTGAAGCTTTCTTT
TRBJ1-4 . TRBD1 TRBV29-1 CSSLGTDNEKLFF TGCAGCTCCCTCGGGACAGATAATGAAAAACTGTTTTTT
TRBJ1-5 . . TRBV2 CASRRDGGNQPQHF TGTGCCAGCAGACGCGATGGTGGCAATCAGCCCCAGCATTTT
TRBJ1-3 . . TRBV29-1 CSVSLRQGLIGNTIYF TGCAGCGTCAGTCTCAGGCAGGGGCTCATTGGAAACACCATATATTTT
TRBJ2-3 . TRBD2 TRBV5-5 CASSRAGGGTDTQYF TGTGCCAGCAGTCGGGCGGGGGGGGGCACAGATACGCAGTATTTT
TRBJ1-1 . . TRBV3-1/TRBV3-2 CASSQDEGAGGAFF TGTGCCAGCAGCCAAGATGAAGGGGCGGGGGGAGCTTTCTTT
TRBJ2-3 . TRBD1 TRBV11-2 CASSSPTGATDTQYF TGTGCCAGCAGCTCCCCGACAGGGGCCACAGATACGCAGTATTTT
TRBJ2-7 . . TRBV10-3 CAISESGAGTPYEQYF TGTGCCATCAGTGAGTCCGGGGCCGGGACACCCTACGAGCAGTACTTC